This passage covers 15 T cell receptor beta chains from one sample sequenced in a study. MiXCR, applied by TCRdb to the reads, yields one record per CDR3 protein. The sample consists of a few thousand distinct CDR3 sequences, roughly 8% of them appearing once. The specimen sequenced was CD4+ T cells from synovial fluid. These TCRs come from a human donor with rheumatoid arthritis.

This clonotype is termed medium-sized. V gene TRBV3-1 combines with J gene TRBJ2-2; D perhaps matches TRBD2 (5 bases). The CDR3 runs to 14 residues. Germline assignment: CDR1 LGHDT and CDR2 YNNKEL (reference sequence). Trimming removed 0 bases from V and 4 bases from J, with 6 bases in between. CDR3 protein: CASSQEGSTGELFF. The CDR3 region has the DNA TGTGCCAGCAGCCAAGAGGGGAGCACCGGGGAGCTGTTTTTT.

Details on this clonotype: The junction shows a germline mismatch at one end, possibly a read error. The chain joins TRBV5-6 to TRBJ2-7; D remains unclear. CDR1 is SGHDT, CDR2 YYEEEE, per germline. CDR3 length equals 12 residues. This CDR3 is CASSQFSYEQNF. Here the CDR3 DNA reads TGTGCCAGCAGCCAATTCTCCTACGAGCAGAACTTC.

By share, this clonotype ranks as medium-sized (0.01 to 0.1%). V is TRBV20-1 and J is TRBJ1-2; 9 bases align to TRBD1. The junction had 10 bases not matched to a gene; V was cut back by 3 bases and J by 8 bases. Germline lookup yields CDR1 DFQATT and CDR2 SNEGSKA (reference sequence). The CDR3 contains 14 residues. In nucleotides, the CDR3 is TGCAGTGCTAGGGTGGGACAGGGAGAGGGAGGCTACACCTTC. This translates into CSARVGQGEGGYTF.

There are many counts of this clonotype. V is TRBV28 and J is TRBJ1-1; D is possibly TRBD1 (5 bases). The CDR3 has 15 residues. Germline assignment: CDR1 MDHEN and CDR2 SYDVKM. V was pared by 2 bases and J by 1 base, with 11 bases between. The CDR3 nucleotides are TGTGCCAGCAGTTTAGGGGCAGGGAGGAACACTGAAGCTTTCTTT. It encodes CASSLGAGRNTEAFF.

This clonotype is categorized as medium-sized. The chain couples TRBV6-5 to TRBJ1-1; D gene uncertain. Germline CDR1 and CDR2: MNHEY and SVGAGI. This CDR3 has 13 residues. Deletions cut 10 bases from V and 0 bases from J, with 12 bases between. CDR3 sequence reads: CAIGQGLNTEAFF. CDR3 in DNA: TGTGCCATCGGGCAAGGGCTGAACACTGAAGCTTTCTTT.

Details on this clonotype: Being one base from a much bigger clone, this may be a read error. The chain recombines TRBV7-2 with TRBJ2-1; D perhaps matches TRBD2 (6 bases). The CDR3 is 13 residues long. V shed 3 bases and J shed 14 bases, with 17 bases lying between them. The V gene's germline CDR1 is SGHTA and CDR2 FQGNSA. In DNA, the CDR3 is TGTGCCAGCAGCTTCACGAGGGAGGTAGGGGAGTTCTTC. Protein product: CASSFTREVGEFF.

The CDR3: CASSLEGIVRAFF. In DNA form, the CDR3 reads TGTGCCAGCAGCTTAGAGGGGATAGTGCGAGCTTTCTTT. This chain links TRBV11-3 with TRBJ1-1, with D uncertain. This CDR3 spans 13 amino acids. Trimming cost V 0 bases and J 10 bases, with 12 bases left between them. Germline CDR1 reads SGHNT; CDR2 reads YENEEA. Variable domain in full (rest from reference TRBV11-3 and TRBJ1-1): EAGVVQSPRYKIIEKKQPVAFWCNPISGHNTLYWYLQNLGQGPELLIRYENEEAVDDSQLPKDRFSAERLKGVDSTLKIQPAELGDSAVYLCASSLEGIVRAFFGQGTRLTVV.

By proportion, this clonotype is medium-sized. The J gene is TRBJ2-1, the V gene TRBV7-9; TRBD2 matches at 9 bases. Germline V gene data show CDR1 as SEHNR and CDR2 as FQNEAQ (reference sequence). The V and J ends lost 5 bases and 9 bases, in that order; junction bases with no gene match: 14. This CDR3 has 16 amino acids. The CDR3 reads CASSTPGIAGAGEQFF. The CDR3 nucleotides are TGTGCCAGCAGCACGCCCGGGATAGCGGGAGCGGGTGAGCAGTTCTTC.

This clonotype was recorded at least ten times. The chain couples TRBV18 to TRBJ2-1, with D possibly being TRBD2 (6 bases). The CDR3 length is 14 residues. V was cut by 6 bases and J by 1 base, with 10 bases left in between. From germline, CDR1 is KGHSH and CDR2 LQKENI. CDR3 coding DNA: TGTGCCAGCTCGGTTGGGACTTCCTACAATGAGCAGTTCTTC. It encodes CASSVGTSYNEQFF.

This clonotype was seen more than once but under ten times. The gene calls are TRBV29-1 and TRBJ2-3, with D unclear. In germline, CDR1 is SQVTM, CDR2 ANQGSEA. The CDR3 sequence is 16 residues long. The V end was cut by 6 bases, the J end by 0 bases, with 19 bases between. The CDR3 DNA reads TGCAGCGTCTCCGCGCGAGAGTTGACTAGCACAGATACGCAGTATTTT. Translated, it gives CSVSARELTSTDTQYF.

The chain has TRBV5-1 and TRBJ2-1, with 7 bases matching TRBD2. The CDR3 runs 15 residues. Germline assignment: CDR1 SGHRS and CDR2 YFSETQ. The junction had 5 bases not matched to a gene; V was cut back by 0 bases and J by 5 bases. The CDR3 DNA reads as TGCGCCAGCAGCTTGGGAGGGACTACAAACAATGAGCAGTTCTTC. Translated: CASSLGGTTNNEQFF.

This clonotype was counted a few times. The V and J genes are TRBV15 and TRBJ2-1; the match to TRBD2 covers 7 bases. The CDR3 totals 17 residues. With 8 bases clipped from V and 6 bases from J, the junction kept 19 bases outside the gene matches. Germline CDR1 is LNHNV and CDR2 is YYDKDF (reference sequence). The CDR3 nucleotides are TGTGCCACCGAGAAGGGCGATGGGGGGGGGGTATTCAATGAGCAGTTCTTC. Translating it yields CATEKGDGGGVFNEQFF.

This clonotype is categorized as medium-sized (0.01 to 0.1%). The rearrangement uses TRBV7-9 and TRBJ1-2; D is undetermined. This CDR3 contains 16 residues. Per the germline V gene, CDR1 is SEHNR and CDR2 is FQNEAQ (reference sequence). The germline V and J ends were trimmed by 1 base and 0 bases, with 12 bases remaining between them. CDR3 in amino acids: CASSLERGTSNYGYTF. CDR3 nucleotide sequence: TGTGCCAGCAGCTTAGAAAGAGGCACCTCTAACTATGGCTACACCTTC. Variable domain in full (rest from reference TRBV7-9 and TRBJ1-2): DTGVSQNPRHKITKRGQNVTFRCDPISEHNRLYWYRQTLGQGPEFLTYFQNEAQLEKSRLLSDRFSAERPKGSFSTLEIQRTEQGDSAMYLCASSLERGTSNYGYTFGSGTRLTVV.

This clonotype is judged medium-sized. The V and J genes are TRBV5-1 and TRBJ2-7; the D gene is possibly TRBD1 (6 bases). Trimming pared 4 bases from V and 9 bases from J, leaving 23 bases between. Germline-derived CDR1 and CDR2 are SGHRS and YFSETQ. The CDR3 spans 15 residues. The CDR3 loop is CASSAGTGLGSAQYF. CDR3 nucleotide sequence: TGCGCCAGCAGCGCCGGAACAGGGCTCGGAAGCGCGCAGTACTTC.

This clonotype has ten or more counts. The chain joins TRBV15 to TRBJ2-3; D remains unclear. CDR3 length: 14 amino acids. Germline V CDR1 and CDR2: LNHNV, YYDKDF (reference sequence). V lost 0 bases and J 7 bases, leaving 11 bases between the germline ends. The DNA of the CDR3 is TGTGCCACCAGCAGAGATCGAACTACCAATACGCAGTATTTT. Encoded protein: CATSRDRTTNTQYF.